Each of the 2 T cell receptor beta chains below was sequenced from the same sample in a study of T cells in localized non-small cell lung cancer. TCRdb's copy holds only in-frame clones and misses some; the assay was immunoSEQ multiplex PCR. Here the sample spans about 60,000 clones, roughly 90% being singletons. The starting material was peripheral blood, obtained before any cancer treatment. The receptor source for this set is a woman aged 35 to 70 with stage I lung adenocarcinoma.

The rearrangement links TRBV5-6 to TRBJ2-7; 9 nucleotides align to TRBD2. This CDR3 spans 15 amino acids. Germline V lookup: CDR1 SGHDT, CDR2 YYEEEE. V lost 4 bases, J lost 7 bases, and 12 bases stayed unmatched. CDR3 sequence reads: CASSRGREGLEEQYF. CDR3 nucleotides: TGTGCCAGCAGCCGCGGGCGGGAGGGCCTGGAAGAGCAGTACTTC.

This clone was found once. CDR3: CARHSAGRNRSWGARYGYTF. DNA for the CDR3: TGTGCCAGGCACTCGGCAGGTCGTAACCGGTCCTGGGGGGCTAGGTATGGCTACACCTTC. The chain combines TRBV7-5 with TRBJ1-2. TRBV7-5 is a pseudogene locus. The CDR3 runs 20 residues.